A selection of T cell receptor beta chains follows, all from one sample in a study of blood T cells in healthy people across ages. TCRdb re-called the 5' RACE reads with MiXCR, one entry per CDR3 protein. The repertoire holds about 970,000 distinct CDR3 sequences, 51% seen once, with 20% to 25% in the top ten. The specimen was blood. Receptors were obtained from a woman aged 55-69 years in good health. CDR3s include the opening cysteine and the closing phenylalanine or tryptophan. The order of the fields is J gene, clone size, V gene, CDR3 protein. Only some rows state a clone size, as once, few, many or a class for expanded clones.

>TRBJ2-4|few|TRBV7-2
CASSLVGTAGGIQYF
>TRBJ2-3|-|TRBV11-2
CASSLTSSGNVYF
>TRBJ2-5|few|TRBV20-1
CSARAASTPQETQYF
>TRBJ2-3|-|TRBV20-1
CSVGRGRESDTQYF
>TRBJ2-1|once|TRBV10-3
CAISPRTDSYNEQFF
>TRBJ1-5|-|TRBV10-2
CASSETGNQPQHF
>TRBJ2-4|few|TRBV6-2/TRBV6-3
CASRAGGIGNIQYF
>TRBJ1-2|-|TRBV7-2
CASSLENRPYGYTF
>TRBJ2-1|-|TRBV6-6
CASSSEGGSSYNEQFF
>TRBJ1-1|-|TRBV9
CASSVTGVNTEAFF
>TRBJ1-1|-|TRBV20-1
CSARSRGTEAFF
>TRBJ2-1|-|TRBV10-3
CAILRRNNEQFF
>TRBJ2-1|-|TRBV20-1
CSARTGTRGYNEQFF
>TRBJ1-5|-|TRBV6-2/TRBV6-3
CASRWTGNNQPQHF
>TRBJ1-1|-|TRBV20-1
CSPGDRENTEAFF
>TRBJ2-7|-|TRBV18
CASSPALRDNEQYF
>TRBJ1-6|-|TRBV20-1
CSATRRGLGSPLHF
>TRBJ2-7|-|TRBV5-1
CASSLLGGGQGSTGYEQYF
>TRBJ2-1|-|TRBV7-2
CASSLPRPTYNEQFF
>TRBJ2-7|-|TRBV4-2
CASRQDRGLSYEQYF
>TRBJ1-1|-|TRBV20-1
CSARDRRGASTEAFF
>TRBJ1-6|few|TRBV3-1
CASSQETWPSPLHF
>TRBJ1-2|few|TRBV3-1
CASSQRSPYGYTF
>TRBJ2-4|-|TRBV20-1
CSARWGRAKNIQYF
>TRBJ1-1|few|TRBV6-5
CASSYSTPNTEAFF
>TRBJ2-5|-|TRBV4-1
CASSQDPSGGNYNEQYF
>TRBJ2-7|few|TRBV13
CASSYLGPYEQYF